This T cell receptor (beta chain) was found in a study of shared T cell receptors in the human thymus. From germline, CDR1 is LNHDA and CDR2 SQIVND (reference sequence). This CDR3 is 17 amino acids long. With V trimmed by 6 bases and J by 0 bases, 13 bases remained unmatched. The table came from immunoSEQ multiplex PCR; TCRdb's copy has only in-frame clones and leaves some out. The table lists hundreds of thousands of clones, 70% to 90% of them singletons. The same specimen was also included in a second study, on human thymus T cells.

The sample consisted of thymocytes. The V and J genes are TRBV19 and TRBJ1-1; 7 bases are a match to TRBD1. This TCR derives from a boy in the first two years of life with a congenital heart defect. Here the CDR3 reads CASRGKCQGQMNTEAFF. The CDR3 DNA follows: TGTGCCAGTAGAGGTAAGTGCCAGGGACAGATGAACACTGAAGCTTTCTTT. The full variable domain, rest sourced from reference TRBV19 and TRBJ1-1, is DGGITQSPKYLFRKEGQNVTLSCEQNLNHDAMYWYRQDPGQGLRLIYYSQIVNDFQKGDIAEGYSVSREKKESFPLTVTSAQKNPTAFYLCASRGKCQGQMNTEAFFGQGTRLTVV.